The present entry profiles one T cell receptor (beta chain) with its context. In the original processing: Counts of nucleated cells, estimated from reference gene primer amplification, were obtained. This table comes from immunoSEQ multiplex PCR, and its TCRdb copy is limited to in-frame clones, with some not included. D and trimming were read from the DNA, whereas the V and J calls and clone size are those reported in that table. The sample yields 250,000 or so clones, 70% to 90% seen once. Germline V gene sequence: CDR1 SGHTA, CDR2 FQGNSA. This CDR3 is 16 amino acids long. Trimming pared 2 bases from V and 5 bases from J, leaving 18 bases between. This specimen belongs to a study of blood T cell repertoires in COVID-19. Study at large: Acute-phase and convalescent COVID-19 samples originated in the United States, Italy and Spain. PBMCs, B-cell-depleted T cells, or T cells were the source of the cDNA or gDNA that made up the material.

Sequenced sample: peripheral blood. The V gene is TRBV7-2, the J gene TRBJ1-2; possible D gene TRBD1, 6 bases. The clonotype comes from a woman in her 70s with active or convalescent COVID-19. CDR3 sequence reads: CASSLPRGFGEYGYTF. The CDR3 DNA is TGTGCCAGCAGCTTACCTAGGGGGTTCGGAGAGTATGGCTACACCTTC.